The clone carrying this T cell receptor (beta chain) was seen more than once but under ten times. The antigen remains unidentified. CDR3 length: 14 residues. Germline CDR1 MGHRA, CDR2 YSYEKL. V shed 4 bases and J shed 6 bases, with 15 bases lying between them. The sample is drawn from a study of T-cell reconstitution after alpha-beta-depleted transplantation in children. It was with unique molecular identifiers that the TCRbeta library was prepared. TCRdb passed the PCR reads through MiXCR, listing each CDR3 protein once. The table has about 830,000 distinct CDR3 sequences, roughly 15% seen once. Whole-study findings and limits: In patients about two months after transplant, alpha-beta T cells reportedly arose from several hundred expanded graft clones. For some patients, TCRbeta diversity was high at day 60 because of recipient T cells and thymic progenitors that survived.

The sample was PBMCs, mostly from graft donor cells, taken 360 days after TCRalphabeta/CD19-depleted stem cell transplant. The chain links TRBV4-1 to TRBJ2-5; D perhaps matches TRBD2 (6 bases). This receptor was identified in a male patient between 10 and 17 years old who had a stem cell transplant for acute lymphoblastic leukemia, so the T cells may come from the graft donor. The CDR3 region is CASSPRRGGKTQYF. The CDR3, as DNA: TGCGCCAGCAGCCCAAGGCGGGGTGGAAAGACCCAGTACTTC.